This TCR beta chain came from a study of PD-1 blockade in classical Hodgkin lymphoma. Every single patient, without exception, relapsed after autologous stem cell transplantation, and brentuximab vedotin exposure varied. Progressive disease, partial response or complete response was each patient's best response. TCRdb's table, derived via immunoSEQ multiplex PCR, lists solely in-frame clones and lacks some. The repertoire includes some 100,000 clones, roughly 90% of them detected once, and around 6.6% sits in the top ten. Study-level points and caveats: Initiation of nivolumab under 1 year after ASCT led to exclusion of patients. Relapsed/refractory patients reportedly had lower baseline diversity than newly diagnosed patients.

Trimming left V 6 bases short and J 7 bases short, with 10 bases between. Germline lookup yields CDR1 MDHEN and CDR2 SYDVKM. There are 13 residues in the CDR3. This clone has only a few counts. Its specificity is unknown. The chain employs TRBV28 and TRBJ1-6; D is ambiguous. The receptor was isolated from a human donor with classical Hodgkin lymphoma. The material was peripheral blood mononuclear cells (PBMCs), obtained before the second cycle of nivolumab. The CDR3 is CASSLQENSPLHF. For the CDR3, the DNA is TGTGCCAGCAGCCTCCAGGAGAATTCACCCCTCCACTTT.